The rows below give T cell receptor beta chains drawn from one sample of a study of PD-L1 blockade in urothelial cancer. Produced via immunoSEQ multiplex PCR; TCRdb's table is partial and in-frame only. The table shows tens of thousands of clones, with just over 35% occurring only once. This specimen consisted of tumor tissue, obtained before atezolizumab (anti-PD-L1) treatment. The origin of the receptors is a man in his sixties with urothelial cancer. Each CDR3 is given with its conserved first and last residue. D genes are given only for firm matches. Size is stated for part of the rows, as once, few or many counts, or as a class when the clone is expanded.

v_call	cdr3_length	d_call	clone_size	j_call	cdr3_aa	cdr3_nt
TRBV1	14	-	few	TRBJ2-7	CASSQELGRYEQYF	TGCGCCAGCAGCCAAGAACTGGGGAGATACGAGCAGTACTTC
TRBV11-3	15	-	many	TRBJ1-6	CASSLWGSYNSPLHF	TGTGCCAGCAGCTTGTGGGGGTCCTATAATTCACCCCTCCACTTT
TRBV19	15	TRBD1	-	TRBJ2-7	CASSVPGTGSYEQYF	TGTGCCAGTAGTGTCCCCGGGACAGGGAGCTACGAGCAGTACTTC
TRBV19	13	TRBD2	-	TRBJ2-3	CATGTSGGWTQYF	TGTGCCACCGGGACTAGCGGGGGGTGGACGCAGTATTTT
TRBV12-5	14	-	once	TRBJ2-7	CASGPDLSSYEQYF	TGTGCTAGTGGTCCGGACCTAAGCTCCTACGAGCAGTACTTC
TRBV30	13	-	-	TRBJ1-2	CAWSRQSNYGYTF	TGTGCCTGGAGCAGACAGTCTAACTATGGCTACACCTTC
TRBV18	14	TRBD2	-	TRBJ2-7	CASSTGLASYEQYF	TGTGCCAGCTCAACGGGACTAGCGAGCTACGAGCAGTACTTC
TRBV5-1	16	TRBD2	-	TRBJ2-1	CASLLGREGSYNEQFF	TGCGCCAGCCTCCTAGGGCGGGAGGGCTCCTACAATGAGCAGTTCTTC
TRBV11-3	15	-	few	TRBJ1-5	CASSPGIRRNQPQHF	TGTGCCAGCAGCCCCGGCATAAGGAGGAATCAGCCCCAGCATTTT
TRBV1	18	-	-	TRBJ2-7	CASSQPVRLAGLGYEQYF	TGCGCCAGCAGCCAGCCCGTAAGACTAGCGGGGCTTGGCTACGAGCAGTACTTC
TRBV28	15	-	few	TRBJ2-1	CATSGQVRTYNEQFF	TGTGCCACCTCGGGGCAAGTAAGGACCTACAATGAGCAGTTCTTC
TRBV18	12	-	few	TRBJ1-5	CASSPPEGTQHF	TGTGCCAGCTCACCACCGGAAGGAACCCAGCATTTT
TRBV10-2	13	-	-	TRBJ2-7	CASSEGPPYEQYF	TGCGCCAGCAGTGAGGGGCCCCCCTACGAGCAGTACTTC
TRBV6-8	18	TRBD2	few	TRBJ2-2	CASRTPQGAGGPPGELFF	TGTGCCAGCAGGACCCCGCAGGGAGCGGGAGGGCCCCCCGGGGAGCTGTTTTTT
TRBV11-3	16	TRBD1	many	TRBJ2-1	CASSRAQGESYNEQFF	TGTGCCAGCAGCAGGGCACAGGGGGAGTCCTACAATGAGCAGTTCTTC
TRBV6-8	14	TRBD2	few	TRBJ2-1	CASSYTSDYNEQFF	TGTGCCAGCAGTTACACTAGCGATTACAATGAGCAGTTCTTC
TRBV4-1	16	TRBD2	-	TRBJ2-1	CASSQVGRSGSNEQFF	TGCGCCAGCAGCCAAGTGGGACGTAGCGGGAGTAATGAGCAGTTCTTC
TRBV7-6	16	-	-	TRBJ2-3	CASSLGASASTDTQYF	TGTGCCAGCAGCTTAGGCGCTAGCGCCAGCACAGATACGCAGTATTTT
TRBV6-8	15	TRBD1	-	TRBJ1-1	CASSTRTGRNTEAFF	TGTGCCAGCAGTACTAGGACAGGGCGGAACACTGAAGCTTTCTTT
TRBV6-8	17	TRBD1	few	TRBJ1-4	CASSDGQGENRREKLFF	TGTGCCAGCAGTGATGGGCAGGGGGAAAATCGGAGGGAAAAACTGTTTTTT
TRBV7-5	15	-	-	TRBJ1-5	CASSLAGTGNQPQHF	TGTGCCAGCAGTTTGGCGGGGACAGGTAATCAGCCCCAGCATTTT
TRBV18	16	TRBD1	-	TRBJ2-7	CASSLNIPGQGYEQYF	TGTGCCAGCTCACTTAATATTCCGGGACAGGGGTACGAGCAGTACTTC
TRBV18	15	-	-	TRBJ2-3	CASSPPPPSTDTQYF	TGTGCCAGCTCACCCCCTCCCCCGAGCACAGATACGCAGTATTTT
TRBV30	15	-	few	TRBJ1-5	CAWSPYLGPNQPQHF	TGTGCCTGGAGTCCATACCTGGGTCCTAATCAGCCCCAGCATTTT
TRBV6-7	15	-	-	TRBJ1-1	CASRPDFSRLTEAFF	TGTGCCAGCAGACCCGACTTTAGTAGGTTAACTGAAGCTTTCTTT
TRBV9	14	TRBD1	-	TRBJ2-7	CASSVGTGPHEQYF	TGTGCCAGCAGCGTCGGGACAGGGCCCCACGAGCAGTACTTC
TRBV28	12	-	-	TRBJ1-3	CGSRGGGNTIYF	TGTGGAAGCAGAGGAGGCGGAAACACCATATATTTT
TRBV29-1	14	TRBD1	-	TRBJ2-7	CSVEPGQGAAEQYF	TGCAGCGTTGAACCGGGACAGGGGGCGGCGGAGCAGTACTTC
TRBV4-1	13	TRBD2	-	TRBJ2-1	CASSQERLAGQFF	TGCGCCAGCAGCCAAGAACGGCTAGCGGGGCAGTTCTTC
TRBV6-8	14	TRBD2	few	TRBJ2-2	CASVKTSNAGELFF	TGTGCCAGCGTGAAGACTAGCAATGCCGGGGAGCTGTTTTTT
TRBV11-3	14	-	-	TRBJ2-5	CASSLNYYQETQYF	TGTGCCAGCAGCTTGAACTACTACCAAGAGACCCAGTACTTC
TRBV5-1	14	TRBD1	-	TRBJ2-1	CASTTGTGLDQQFF	TGCGCCAGCACCACCGGGACAGGGCTAGATCAGCAGTTCTTC
TRBV19	15	-	-	TRBJ2-7	CASSISAKPTYEQYF	TGTGCCAGTAGTATAAGCGCGAAACCCACCTACGAGCAGTACTTC
TRBV30	14	-	-	TRBJ1-5	CAWSGGLSNQPQHF	TGTGCCTGGAGCGGGGGGCTTAGCAATCAGCCCCAGCATTTT
TRBV6-8	14	TRBD1	few	TRBJ2-5	CASSTTGVGETQYF	TGTGCCAGCAGCACGACAGGGGTCGGAGAGACCCAGTACTTC
TRBV6-8	16	TRBD1	few	TRBJ2-3	CASRAGGRASTDTQYF	TGTGCCAGCAGGGCAGGGGGCCGCGCTAGCACAGATACGCAGTATTTT
TRBV28	16	-	-	TRBJ1-5	CASSFPQQGSNQPQHF	TGTGCCAGCAGTTTCCCCCAACAGGGCTCGAATCAGCCCCAGCATTTT